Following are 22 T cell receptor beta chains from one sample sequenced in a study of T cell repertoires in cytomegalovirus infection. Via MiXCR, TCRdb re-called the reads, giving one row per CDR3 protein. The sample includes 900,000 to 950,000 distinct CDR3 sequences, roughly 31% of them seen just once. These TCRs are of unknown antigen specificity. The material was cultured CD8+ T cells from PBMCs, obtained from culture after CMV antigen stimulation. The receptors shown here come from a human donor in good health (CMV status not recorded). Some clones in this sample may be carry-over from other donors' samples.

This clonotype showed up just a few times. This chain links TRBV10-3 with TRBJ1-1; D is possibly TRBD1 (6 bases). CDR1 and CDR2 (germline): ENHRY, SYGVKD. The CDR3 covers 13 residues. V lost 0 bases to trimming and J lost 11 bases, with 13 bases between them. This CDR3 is CAISESGTSGAFF. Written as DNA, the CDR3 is TGTGCCATCAGTGAGTCTGGGACATCCGGGGCTTTCTTT.

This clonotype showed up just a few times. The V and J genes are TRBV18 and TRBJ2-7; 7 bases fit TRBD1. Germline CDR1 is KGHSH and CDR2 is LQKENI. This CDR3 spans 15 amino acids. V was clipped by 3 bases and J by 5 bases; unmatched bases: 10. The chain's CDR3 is CASSPLQEGGDEQYF. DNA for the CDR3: TGTGCCAGCTCACCCCTACAAGAAGGGGGCGACGAGCAGTACTTC.

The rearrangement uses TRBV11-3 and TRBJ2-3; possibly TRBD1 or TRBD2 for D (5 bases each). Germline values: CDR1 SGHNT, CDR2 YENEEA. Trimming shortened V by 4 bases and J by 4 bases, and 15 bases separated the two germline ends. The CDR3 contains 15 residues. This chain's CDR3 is CASSSRDGNADTQYF. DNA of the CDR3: TGTGCCAGCAGCTCCCGGGACGGTAACGCAGATACGCAGTATTTT. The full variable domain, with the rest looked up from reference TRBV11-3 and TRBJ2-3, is EAGVVQSPRYKIIEKKQPVAFWCNPISGHNTLYWYLQNLGQGPELLIRYENEEAVDDSQLPKDRFSAERLKGVDSTLKIQPAELGDSAVYLCASSSRDGNADTQYFGPGTRLTVL.

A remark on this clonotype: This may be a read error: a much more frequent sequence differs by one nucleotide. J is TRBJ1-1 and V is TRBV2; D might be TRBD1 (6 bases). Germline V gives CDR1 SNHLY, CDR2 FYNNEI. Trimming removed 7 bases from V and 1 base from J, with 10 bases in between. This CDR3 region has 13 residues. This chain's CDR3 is CASMEDRNTEAFF. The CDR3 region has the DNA TGTGCCAGCATGGAGGACAGGAACACTGAAGCTTTCTTT.

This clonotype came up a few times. CDR3 residues: CASSSRDSTQETQYF. The CDR3 nucleotides are TGTGCCAGCAGTTCAAGGGACAGCACCCAAGAGACCCAGTACTTC. The chain recombines TRBV28 with TRBJ2-5; 7 bases fit TRBD1. V shed 4 bases, J shed 1 base, and the junction held 6 bases outside the gene matches. The germline V gene encodes CDR1 MDHEN and CDR2 SYDVKM. CDR3 length equals 15 residues. Combining the CDR3 with reference TRBV28 and TRBJ2-5 gives the whole variable domain DVKVTQSSRYLVKRTGEKVFLECVQDMDHENMFWYRQDPGLGLRLIYFSYDVKMKEKGDIPEGYSVSREKKERFSLILESASTNQTSMYLCASSSRDSTQETQYFGPGTRLLVL.

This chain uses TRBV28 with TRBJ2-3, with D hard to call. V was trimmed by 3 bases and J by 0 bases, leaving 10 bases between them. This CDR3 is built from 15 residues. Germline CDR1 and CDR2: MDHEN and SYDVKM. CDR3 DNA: TGTGCCAGCAGTTTCGGGTGGGATAGCACAGATACGCAGTATTTT. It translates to CASSFGWDSTDTQYF.

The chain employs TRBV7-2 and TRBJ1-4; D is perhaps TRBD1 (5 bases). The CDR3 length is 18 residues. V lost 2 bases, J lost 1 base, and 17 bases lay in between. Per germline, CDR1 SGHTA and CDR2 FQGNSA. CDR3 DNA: TGTGCCAGCAGCTTAAGGAATGTAGGGGCGGGAACTAATGAAAAACTGTTTTTT. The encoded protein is CASSLRNVGAGTNEKLFF.

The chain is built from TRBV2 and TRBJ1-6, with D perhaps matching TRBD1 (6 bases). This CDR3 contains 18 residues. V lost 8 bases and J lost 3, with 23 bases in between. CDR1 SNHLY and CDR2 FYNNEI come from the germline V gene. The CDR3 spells CASAGTSFWEVYNSPLHF. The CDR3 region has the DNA TGTGCCAGCGCCGGGACATCGTTTTGGGAGGTCTATAATTCACCCCTCCACTTT.

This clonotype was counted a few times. The CDR3 is CASSSYNPSNAGELFF. The CDR3 bases are TGTGCCAGCAGCTCCTACAACCCTAGTAACGCCGGGGAGCTGTTTTTT. The chain joins TRBV7-3 to TRBJ2-2; no clear D gene. V lost 4 bases and J 6 bases, leaving 18 bases between the germline ends. This CDR3 has 16 amino acids. CDR1 is SGHTA and CDR2 is FQGTGA in the germline V gene.

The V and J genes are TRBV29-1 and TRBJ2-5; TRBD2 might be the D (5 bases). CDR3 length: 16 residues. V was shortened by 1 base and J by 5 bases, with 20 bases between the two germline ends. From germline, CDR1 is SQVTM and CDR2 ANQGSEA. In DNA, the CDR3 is TGCAGCGTTGAAGGTACCCCGGGGAGCCATTACGAGACCCAGTACTTC. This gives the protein CSVEGTPGSHYETQYF.

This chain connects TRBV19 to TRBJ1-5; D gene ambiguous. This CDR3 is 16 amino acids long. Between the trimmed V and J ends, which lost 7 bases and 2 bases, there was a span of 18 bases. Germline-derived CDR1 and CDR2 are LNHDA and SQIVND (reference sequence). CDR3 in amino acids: CASTPGRALGNQPQHF. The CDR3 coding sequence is TGTGCCAGTACCCCTGGGAGGGCCCTAGGCAATCAGCCCCAGCATTTT.

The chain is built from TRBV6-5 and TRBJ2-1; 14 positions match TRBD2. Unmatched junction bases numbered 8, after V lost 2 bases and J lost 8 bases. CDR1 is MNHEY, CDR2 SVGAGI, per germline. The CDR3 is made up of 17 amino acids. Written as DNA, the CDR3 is TGTGCCAGCAGTTACGACCCGGGACTAGCGGGGGAGGATGAGCAGTTCTTC. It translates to CASSYDPGLAGEDEQFF.

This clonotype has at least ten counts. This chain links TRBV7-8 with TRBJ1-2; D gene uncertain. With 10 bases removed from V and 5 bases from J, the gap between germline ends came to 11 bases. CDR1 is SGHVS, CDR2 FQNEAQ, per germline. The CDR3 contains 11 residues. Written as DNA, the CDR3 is TGTGCCACCAGGACCGAGTATGGCTACACCTTC. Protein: CATRTEYGYTF.

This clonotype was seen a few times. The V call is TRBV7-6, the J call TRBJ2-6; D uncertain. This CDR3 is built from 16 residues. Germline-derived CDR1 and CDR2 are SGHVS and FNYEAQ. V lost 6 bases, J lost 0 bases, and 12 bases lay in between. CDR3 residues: CASSPAVTSGANVLTF. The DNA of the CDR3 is TGTGCCAGCAGTCCAGCCGTGACCTCTGGGGCCAACGTCCTGACTTTC.

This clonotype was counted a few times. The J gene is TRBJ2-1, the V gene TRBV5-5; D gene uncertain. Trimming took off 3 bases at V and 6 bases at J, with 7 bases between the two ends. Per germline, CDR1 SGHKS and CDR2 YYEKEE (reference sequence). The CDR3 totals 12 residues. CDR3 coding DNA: TGTGCCAGCAGCTCCGTAGTCAATGAGCAGTTCTTC. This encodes CASSSVVNEQFF.

The CDR3 region has the DNA TGTGCCATCCAACTAGAGGGGGCGAACACCGGGGAGCTGTTTTTT. Protein product: CAIQLEGANTGELFF. This chain joins TRBV10-3 and TRBJ2-2, with a possible D match to TRBD1 (6 bases). The CDR3 has 15 residues. V was shortened by 8 bases and J by 0 bases, with 13 bases between the two germline ends. Germline assignment: CDR1 ENHRY and CDR2 SYGVKD.

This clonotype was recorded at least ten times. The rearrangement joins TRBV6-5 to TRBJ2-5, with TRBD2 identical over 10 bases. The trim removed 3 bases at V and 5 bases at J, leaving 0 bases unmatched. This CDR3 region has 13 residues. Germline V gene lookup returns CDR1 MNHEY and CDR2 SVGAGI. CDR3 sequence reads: CASSYSGGETQYF. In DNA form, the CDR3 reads TGTGCCAGCAGTTATAGCGGGGGGGAGACCCAGTACTTC.

The CDR3 DNA follows: TGTGCCAGCAGCTTAGGAATTACCACTGAAGCTTTCTTT. Protein product: CASSLGITTEAFF. The genes are TRBV7-3 and TRBJ1-1; D is undetermined. The CDR3 sequence is 13 residues long. Germline CDR1 and CDR2: SGHTA and FQGTGA. V dropped 2 bases and J dropped 4 bases, with 8 bases sitting between them.

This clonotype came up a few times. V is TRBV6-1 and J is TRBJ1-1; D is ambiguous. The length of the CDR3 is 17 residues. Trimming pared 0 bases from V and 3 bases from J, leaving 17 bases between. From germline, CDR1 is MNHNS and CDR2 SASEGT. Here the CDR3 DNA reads TGTGCCAGCAGTGAAGCGCCCCGCCTCAACGGGGACACTGAAGCTTTCTTT. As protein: CASSEAPRLNGDTEAFF.

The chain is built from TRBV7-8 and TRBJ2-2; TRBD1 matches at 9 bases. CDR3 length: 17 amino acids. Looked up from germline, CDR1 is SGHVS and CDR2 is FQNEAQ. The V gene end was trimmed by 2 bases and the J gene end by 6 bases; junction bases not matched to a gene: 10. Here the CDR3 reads CASSLRGGQGSSGELFF. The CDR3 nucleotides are TGTGCCAGCAGCTTAAGGGGGGGACAGGGCAGCTCCGGGGAGCTGTTTTTT.

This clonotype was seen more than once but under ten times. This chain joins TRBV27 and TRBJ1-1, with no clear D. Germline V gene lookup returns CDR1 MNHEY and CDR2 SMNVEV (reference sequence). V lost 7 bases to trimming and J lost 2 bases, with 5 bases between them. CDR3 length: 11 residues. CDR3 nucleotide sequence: TGTGCCAGCATCTTCAACACTGAAGCTTTCTTT. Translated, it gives CASIFNTEAFF.

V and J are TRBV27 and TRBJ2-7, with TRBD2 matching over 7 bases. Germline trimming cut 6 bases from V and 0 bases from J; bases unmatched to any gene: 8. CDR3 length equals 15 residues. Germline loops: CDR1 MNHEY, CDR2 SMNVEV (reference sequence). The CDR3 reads CASRSGGAGSYEQYV. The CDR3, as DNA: TGTGCCAGCAGGTCGGGAGGAGCGGGCTCCTACGAGCAGTACGTC.